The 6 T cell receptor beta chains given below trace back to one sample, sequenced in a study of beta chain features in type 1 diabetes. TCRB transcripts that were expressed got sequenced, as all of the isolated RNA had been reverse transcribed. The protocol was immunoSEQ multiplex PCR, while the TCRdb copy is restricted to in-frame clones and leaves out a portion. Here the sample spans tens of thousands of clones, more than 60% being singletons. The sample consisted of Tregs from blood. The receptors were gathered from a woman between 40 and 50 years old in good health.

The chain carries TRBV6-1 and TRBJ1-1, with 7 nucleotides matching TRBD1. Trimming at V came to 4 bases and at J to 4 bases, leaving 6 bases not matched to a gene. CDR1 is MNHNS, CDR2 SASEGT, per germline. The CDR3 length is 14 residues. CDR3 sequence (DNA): TGTGCCAGCAGTGGAGACAGGGCGGCCACTGAAGCTTTCTTT. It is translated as CASSGDRAATEAFF.

As DNA, the CDR3 is TGTGCCAGCAGCAGTGACACCCTCAACGAGCAGTACTTC. Encoded protein: CASSSDTLNEQYF. The chain has TRBV11-2 and TRBJ2-7; D gene ambiguous. The CDR3 sequence is 13 residues long. The V and J ends lost 5 bases and 5 bases respectively, with 13 bases between them. Germline V CDR1 and CDR2: SGHAT, FQNNGV.

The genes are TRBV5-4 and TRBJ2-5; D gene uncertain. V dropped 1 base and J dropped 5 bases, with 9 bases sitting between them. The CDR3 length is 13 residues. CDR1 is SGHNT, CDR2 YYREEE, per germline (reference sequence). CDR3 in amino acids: CASSLTLRETQYF. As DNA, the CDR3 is TGTGCCAGCAGCTTGACCCTACGGGAGACCCAGTACTTC.

The CDR3 loop reads CASSVDRDRVYEQFF. CDR3 sequence (DNA): TGTGCCAGCAGTGTCGACCGGGACAGGGTCTATGAGCAGTTCTTC. V usage is TRBV25-1 and J usage is TRBJ2-1; 9 bases fit TRBD1. Germline V gives CDR1 MGHDK, CDR2 SYGVNS. The V and J ends lost 4 bases and 8 bases, in that order; junction bases with no gene match: 9. This CDR3 comprises 15 residues.

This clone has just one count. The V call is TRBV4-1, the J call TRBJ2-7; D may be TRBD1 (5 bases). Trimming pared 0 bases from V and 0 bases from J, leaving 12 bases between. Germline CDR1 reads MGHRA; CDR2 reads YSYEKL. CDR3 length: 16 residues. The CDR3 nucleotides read TGCGCCAGCAGCCAAGACCAGGGATGGGGCTCCTACGAGCAGTACTTC. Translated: CASSQDQGWGSYEQYF.

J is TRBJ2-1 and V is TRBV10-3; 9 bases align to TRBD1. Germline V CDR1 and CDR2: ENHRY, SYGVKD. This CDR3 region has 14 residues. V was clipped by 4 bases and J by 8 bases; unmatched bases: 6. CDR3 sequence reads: CAISGGQGMYEQFF. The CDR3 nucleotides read TGTGCCATCAGTGGGGGACAGGGCATGTATGAGCAGTTCTTC.